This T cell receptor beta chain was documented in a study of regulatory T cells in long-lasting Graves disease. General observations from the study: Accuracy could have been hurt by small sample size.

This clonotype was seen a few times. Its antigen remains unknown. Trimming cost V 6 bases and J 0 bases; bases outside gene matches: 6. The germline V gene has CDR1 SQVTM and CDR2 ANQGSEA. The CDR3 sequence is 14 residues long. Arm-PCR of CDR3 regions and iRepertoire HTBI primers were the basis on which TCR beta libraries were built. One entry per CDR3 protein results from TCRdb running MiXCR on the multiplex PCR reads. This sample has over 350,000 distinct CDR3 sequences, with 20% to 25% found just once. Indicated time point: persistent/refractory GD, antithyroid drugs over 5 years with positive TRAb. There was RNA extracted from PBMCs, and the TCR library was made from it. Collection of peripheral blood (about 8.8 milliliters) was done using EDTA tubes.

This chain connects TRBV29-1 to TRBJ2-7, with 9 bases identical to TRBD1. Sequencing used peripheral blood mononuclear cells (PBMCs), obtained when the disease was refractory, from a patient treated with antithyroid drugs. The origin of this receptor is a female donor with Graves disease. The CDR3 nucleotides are TGCAGCGTGGGGACAGGGCAAAGCTCCTACGAGCAGTACTTC. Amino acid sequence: CSVGTGQSSYEQYF.